This TCR beta chain appears in the sequencing data of a study of radiotherapy plus CTLA-4 blockade in lung cancer (dated by TCRdb to the late 2010s). Study-wide context: Among enrolled patients, 15% to 20% had an objective response and 25% to 35% reached disease control.

As concerns this clone: No antigen is known for it. Base quality data are lacking; no much larger clone is found one base away.

The study tested focal radiation therapy combined with CTLA-4 blockade (ipilimumab) in patients with chemo-refractory metastatic non-small-cell lung cancer. General findings and caveats noted by the study authors: After treatment with radiotherapy and ipilimumab, TCR clones that originated in tumors expanded in peripheral blood. The strongest predictors of response were reported to be early dynamic shifts in blood T cell clones along with a rise in serum interferon-beta following radiation.

Libraries were constructed by the immunoSEQ multiplex PCR assay. TCRdb limited this immuneACCESS table to in-frame rearrangements with V and J called. A share of clones is missing; checked studies link under half to unresolved V genes, and the rest is unexplained. The sample records some 110,000 clones, 70% to 90% of which are singletons. The top ten clones comprise 5.5% to 8% of the sample. Trimming leaves V shorter by 4 bases and J shorter by 3 bases, with the junction holding 9 bases beyond the gene matches. Counted from cysteine to phenylalanine, this CDR3 has 17 amino acids. Of all the DNA, just the CDR3 is kept, 51 bases in frame from base 1. Per the germline V gene, SGDLS is the CDR1 and YYNGEE is the CDR2.

The specimen comprised peripheral blood, sampled from a patient treated with radiotherapy plus ipilimumab. This sequence originates from a human donor with non-small cell lung cancer that progressed on radiotherapy plus ipilimumab. This chain joins TRBV9 to TRBJ2-7, with TRBD2 identical over 14 junction bases. The CDR3 in this case is CASSPGTSGRGLYEQYF. The bases read TGTGCCAGCAGCCCAGGGACTAGCGGGAGAGGGCTCTACGAGCAGTACTTC. Outside the CDR3, residues come from the reference TRBV9 and TRBJ2-7 proteins, so the full variable domain is: DSGVTQTPKHLITATGQRVTLRCSPRSGDLSVYWYQQSLDQGLQFLIQYYNGEERAKGNILERFSAQQFPDLHSELNLSSLELGDSALYFCASSPGTSGRGLYEQYFGPGTRLTVT.